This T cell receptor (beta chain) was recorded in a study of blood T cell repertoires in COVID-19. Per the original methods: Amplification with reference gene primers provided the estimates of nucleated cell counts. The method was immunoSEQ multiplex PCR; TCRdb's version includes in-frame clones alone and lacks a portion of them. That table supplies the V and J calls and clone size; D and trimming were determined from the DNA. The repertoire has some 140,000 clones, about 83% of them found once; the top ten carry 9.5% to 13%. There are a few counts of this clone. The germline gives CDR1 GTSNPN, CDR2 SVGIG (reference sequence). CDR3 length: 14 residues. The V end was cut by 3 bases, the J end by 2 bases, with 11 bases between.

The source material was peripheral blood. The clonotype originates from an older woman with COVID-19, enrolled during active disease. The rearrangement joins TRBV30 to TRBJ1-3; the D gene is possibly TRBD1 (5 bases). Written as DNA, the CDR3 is TGTGCCTGGAGAGGCAGGGAGGCTGGAAACACCATATATTTT. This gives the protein CAWRGREAGNTIYF. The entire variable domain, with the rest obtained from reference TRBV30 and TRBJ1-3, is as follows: SQTIHQWPATLVQPVGSPLSLECTVEGTSNPNLYWYRQAAGRGLQLLFYSVGIGQISSEVPQNLSASRPQDRQFILSSKKLLLSDSGFYLCAWRGREAGNTIYFGEGSWLTVV.